This T cell receptor beta chain was profiled in a study of cytomegalovirus exposure and HLA in healthy donors. Overall study context: A subsequent analysis stated that the 100 to 150 validation repertoires were run on the same platform as the roughly 620 first-cohort repertoires.

The CDR3 loop spans 16 amino acids. V was clipped by 1 base and J by 0 bases, with 12 bases between them. Germline lookup yields CDR1 LNHNV and CDR2 YYDKDF (reference sequence). Study observations and caveats: The TCR clusters that emerged in the first cohort tended, a later analysis found, to co-occur in the approximately 110 validation repertoires. There were a few CMV-associated chains whose specificity for CMV antigens was confirmed in vitro.

A roughly 120-subject validation cohort, separate from the 666-subject first cohort, supplied the donors. The table came from immunoSEQ multiplex PCR; TCRdb's copy has only in-frame clones and leaves some out. The table records fewer than 200,000 clones, roughly nine tenths of them present only once. Notes on this clone: The antigen remains unidentified.

This chain joins TRBV15 and TRBJ1-1; a weak D match, TRBD1 (5 bases). This TCR was sampled from a woman between 18 and 29 years old in good health and CMV-seropositive. The source material was PBMCs. The CDR3 loop reads CATSRGGSSMNTEAFF. The DNA of the CDR3 is TGTGCCACCAGCAGAGGGGGCAGTTCCATGAACACTGAAGCTTTCTTT.